This T cell receptor (beta chain) derives from a study of blood T cell repertoires in COVID-19. Trimming took 5 bases from V and 9 from J; bases not matched to a gene: 15. CDR1 and CDR2 (germline): SGHVS, FNYEAQ. CDR3 length: 17 residues. Under the authors' procedure: Reference gene primer amplification in the assay estimated nucleated cell counts. Some clones are missing from TCRdb's copy, which holds only in-frame ones; the method was immunoSEQ multiplex PCR. The V and J calls and clone size come from that table; D and trimming were worked out from the DNA. This repertoire shows tens of thousands of clones, 75% to 95% found once; its top ten account for around 14%.

The chain employs TRBV7-6 and TRBJ2-1, with TRBD2 identical over 11 bases. Sample: peripheral blood. This clonotype was sampled from a human donor with active COVID-19. The donor label of this sample is uncertain. In DNA form, the CDR3 reads TGTGCCAGCAGCATCCCATTATTAGCGGGAGGGTTTAGTGAGCAGTTCTTC. It is translated as CASSIPLLAGGFSEQFF. The whole variable domain, filled in from reference TRBV7-6 and TRBJ2-1, reads GAGVSQSPRYKVTKRGQDVALRCDPISGHVSLYWYRQALGQGPEFLTYFNYEAQQDKSGLPNDRFSAERPEGSISTLTIQRTEQRDSAMYRCASSIPLLAGGFSEQFFGPGTRLTVL.